This T cell receptor beta chain was documented in a study of OX40 agonist ivuxolimab in advanced cancers. Generated by immunoSEQ multiplex PCR, the TCRdb table keeps only in-frame clones and is missing some. Of about 61,000 clones in the sample, about four fifths were seen once. Germline assignment: CDR1 GTSNPN and CDR2 SVGIG (reference sequence). The ends were cut back, 3 bases at V and 0 bases at J, with 9 bases in the middle. This CDR3 region has 14 residues. The chain combines TRBV30 with TRBJ1-5; D remains unclear. The TCR was taken from an adult with an advanced solid tumor such as melanoma, head and neck, liver or kidney cancer. The sequencing used CD4+ or CD8+ T cells sorted from blood, collected in a trial of the OX40 agonist ivuxolimab. CDR3 region: CAWSPDGSNQPQHF. CDR3 nucleotides: TGTGCCTGGAGCCCGGACGGTAGCAATCAGCCCCAGCATTTT.